The 6 T cell receptor beta chains reported below all come from one sample, sequenced in a study of tumor-infiltrating lymphocytes in primary liver carcinoma. The authors made TCR beta cDNA from 400 to 600 ng total RNA with a constant-region primer. Employing slightly modified ARM-PCR, three nested multiplex PCR rounds were run, and these gave rise to the TCR beta libraries. PCR rounds one and two used TRBV1-TRBV30 forward primers with a C-beta reverse primer for 9 to 10 cycles each. In TCRdb, the multiplex PCR reads were re-called with MiXCR into one record per CDR3 protein. Seen here are more than 150,000 distinct CDR3 sequences, 50% to 75% observed once, and the top ten hold 65% to 80%. The authors took blood RNA from unsorted whole blood and also extracted germline DNA. Sequencing was carried out using peripheral blood. The source of these receptors is a man aged 40-49 years with primary liver carcinoma and hepatitis B virus infection.

Comment on this clonotype: One junction end disagrees with the germline gene, perhaps due to a read error. This chain uses TRBV28 with TRBJ1-2; tentatively, D is TRBD1 (5 bases). Germline values: CDR1 MDHEN, CDR2 SYDVKM. This CDR3 is 12 amino acids long. CDR3 region: CASGRDLYGHTF. The CDR3 nucleotides read TGTGCCAGCGGCCGGGACCTCTATGGCCACACCTTC.

This clonotype was recorded at least ten times. The chain couples TRBV11-2 to TRBJ1-1; D perhaps matches TRBD1 (6 bases). V was shortened by 3 bases and J by 0 bases, with 14 bases between the two germline ends. The germline CDR1 and CDR2 sequences are SGHAT and FQNNGV. The CDR3 is made up of 16 amino acids. The CDR3 reads CASSLGLRGLNTEAFF. In DNA, the CDR3 is TGTGCCAGCAGCTTGGGTCTCAGGGGCTTGAACACTGAAGCTTTCTTT.

The CDR3 DNA is TGTGCCAGCAGCCCTCTCCGGGACAGGGGTGGTCGTATCTCGAACACCGGGGAGCTGTTTTTT. Translation: CASSPLRDRGGRISNTGELFF. The genes are TRBV5-4 and TRBJ2-2; 10 nucleotides match TRBD1. Per the germline V gene, CDR1 is SGHNT and CDR2 is YYREEE (reference sequence). Unmatched junction bases numbered 18, after V lost 4 bases and J lost 0 bases. This CDR3 region has 21 residues.

To note about this clonotype: A junction boundary mismatches the germline segment, possibly from a read error. The chain recombines TRBV4-2 with TRBJ1-5; D not resolved. This CDR3 has 13 residues. CDR1 and CDR2 from the germline V gene are LGHNA and YNFKEQ. CDR3 bases: TGTGCCAGCAGCCAAGAACGGGGTCAGCCCCTGCATTTT. It translates to CASSQERGQPLHF.

Concerning this clonotype: A much larger clone sits a single nucleotide away, making a read error possible. The chain recombines TRBV12-3 or TRBV12-4 with TRBJ1-1; D possibly corresponds to TRBD1 (6 bases). CDR3 size: 13 residues. The CDR3 DNA reads as TGTGCCAGCAGTCGGGACATGGGCACTGAAGGTTTCTTT. Protein sequence: CASSRDMGTEGFF.

This clonotype was picked up one time. A much bigger clone sits one base away, suggesting this may be a read error. The V and J genes are TRBV29-1 and TRBJ2-5, with D uncertain. The CDR3 sequence is 12 residues long. Germline assignment: CDR1 SQVTM and CDR2 ANQGSEA. The chain's CDR3 is CNVDSLWETQYF. DNA of the CDR3: TGCAACGTTGACTCCCTGTGGGAGACCCAGTACTTC.